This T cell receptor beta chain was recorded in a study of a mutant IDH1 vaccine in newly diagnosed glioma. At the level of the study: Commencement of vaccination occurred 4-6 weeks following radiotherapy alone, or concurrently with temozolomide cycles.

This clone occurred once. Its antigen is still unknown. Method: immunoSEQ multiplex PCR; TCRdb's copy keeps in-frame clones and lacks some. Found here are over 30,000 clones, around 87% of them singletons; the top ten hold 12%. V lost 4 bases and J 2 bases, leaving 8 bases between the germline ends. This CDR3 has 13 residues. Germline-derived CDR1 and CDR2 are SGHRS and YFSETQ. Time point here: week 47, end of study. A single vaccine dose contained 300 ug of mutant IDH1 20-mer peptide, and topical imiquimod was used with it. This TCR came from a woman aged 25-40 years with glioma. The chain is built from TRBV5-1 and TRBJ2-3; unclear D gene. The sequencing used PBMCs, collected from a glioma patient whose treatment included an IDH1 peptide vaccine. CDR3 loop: CASSGGNTDTQYF. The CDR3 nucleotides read TGCGCCAGCAGCGGTGGAAACACAGATACGCAGTATTTT.